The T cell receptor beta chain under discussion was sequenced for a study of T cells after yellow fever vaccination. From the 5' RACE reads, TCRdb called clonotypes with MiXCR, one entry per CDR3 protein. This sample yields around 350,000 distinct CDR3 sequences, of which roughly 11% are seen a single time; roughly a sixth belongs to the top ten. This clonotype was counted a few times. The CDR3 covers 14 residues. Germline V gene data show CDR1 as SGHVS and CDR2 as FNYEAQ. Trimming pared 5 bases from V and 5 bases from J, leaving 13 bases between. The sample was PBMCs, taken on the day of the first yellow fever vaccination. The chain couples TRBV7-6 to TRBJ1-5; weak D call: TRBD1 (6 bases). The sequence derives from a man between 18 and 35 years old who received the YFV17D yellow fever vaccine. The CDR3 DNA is TGTGCCAGCAGCGTAGGTAGGGGGGATCAGCCCCAGCATTTT. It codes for CASSVGRGDQPQHF.